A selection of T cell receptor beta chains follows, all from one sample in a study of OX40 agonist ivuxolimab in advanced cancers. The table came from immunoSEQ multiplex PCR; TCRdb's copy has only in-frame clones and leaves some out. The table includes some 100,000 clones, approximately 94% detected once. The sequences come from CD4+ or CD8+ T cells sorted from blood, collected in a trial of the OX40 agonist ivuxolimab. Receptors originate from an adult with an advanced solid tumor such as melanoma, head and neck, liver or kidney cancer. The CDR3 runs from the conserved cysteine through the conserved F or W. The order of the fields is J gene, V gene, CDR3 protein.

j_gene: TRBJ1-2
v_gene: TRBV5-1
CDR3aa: CASSADGDSGSNGYTF

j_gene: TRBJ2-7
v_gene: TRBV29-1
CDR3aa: CSVELDRGNYEQYF

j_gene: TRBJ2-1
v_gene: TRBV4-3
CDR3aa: CASSQGQRGAGNEQFF

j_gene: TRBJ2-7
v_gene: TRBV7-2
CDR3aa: CASEGDRPPYEQYF

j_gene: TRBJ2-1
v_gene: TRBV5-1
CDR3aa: CASSLRDGTSGNNEQFF

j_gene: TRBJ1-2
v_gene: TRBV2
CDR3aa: CASRRTAFGYTF

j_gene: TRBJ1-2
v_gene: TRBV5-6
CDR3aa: CASGTGGTYGYTF

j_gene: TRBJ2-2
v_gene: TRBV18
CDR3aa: CASSPGLAGIANTGELFF

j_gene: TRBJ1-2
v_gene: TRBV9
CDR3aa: CASSVDGSSYGYTF

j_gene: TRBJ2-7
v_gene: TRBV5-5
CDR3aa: CASSFEGSSYEQYF

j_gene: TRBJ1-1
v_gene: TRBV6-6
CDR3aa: CASRLNTEAFF

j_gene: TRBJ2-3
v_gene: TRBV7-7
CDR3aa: CASSLGGRDTQYF

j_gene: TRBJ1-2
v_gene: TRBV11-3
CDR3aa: CASSLPNYGYTF

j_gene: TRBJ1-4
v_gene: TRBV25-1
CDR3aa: CASSATGSNEKLFF

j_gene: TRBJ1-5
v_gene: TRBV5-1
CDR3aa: CASSLRGGNNQPQHF

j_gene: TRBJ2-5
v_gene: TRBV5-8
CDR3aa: CASSLELPVETQYF

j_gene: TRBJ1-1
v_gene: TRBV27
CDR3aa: CASSLSGRPTEAFF

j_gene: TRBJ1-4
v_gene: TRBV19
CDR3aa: CASSTLNEKLFF

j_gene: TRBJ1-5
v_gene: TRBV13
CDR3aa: CASSLGRGKQPQHF

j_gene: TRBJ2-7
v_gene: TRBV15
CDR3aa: CATRDRGPHEQYF

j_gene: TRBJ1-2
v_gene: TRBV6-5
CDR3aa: CASSSGTGSGYTF

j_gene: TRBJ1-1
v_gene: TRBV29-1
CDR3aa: CSVETGGAMGAFF

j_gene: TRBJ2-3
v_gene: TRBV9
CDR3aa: CASSVDSTDTQYF

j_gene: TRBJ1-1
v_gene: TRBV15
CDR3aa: CATGKGQRTEAFF

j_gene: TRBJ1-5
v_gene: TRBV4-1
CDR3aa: CASSSEDGGNQPQHF

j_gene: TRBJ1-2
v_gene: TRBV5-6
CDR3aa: CASSLSYYGYTF

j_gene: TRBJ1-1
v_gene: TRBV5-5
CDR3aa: CASSLWTGQTGAFF

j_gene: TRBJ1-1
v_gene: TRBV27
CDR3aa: CASSVSGGNTEAFF

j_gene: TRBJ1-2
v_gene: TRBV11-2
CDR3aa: CASSPGTPYGYTF

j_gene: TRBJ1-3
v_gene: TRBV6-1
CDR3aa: CASSESHRSISGNTIYF

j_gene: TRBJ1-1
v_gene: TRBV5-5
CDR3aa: CASSFRDRGSGEAFF

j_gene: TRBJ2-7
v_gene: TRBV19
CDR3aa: CASSPEVISYEQYF